This T cell receptor beta chain was recovered during a study of shared clonotypes between healthy human individuals. General observations from the study: Clonotypes which were not shared had lower generation probabilities than clonotypes that all four donors shared.

Both subsets, CD45RA+ naive and CD45RA-negative memory, were split from the CD4+ cells. The CDR3 is 15 residues long. V was cut by 4 bases and J by 7 bases, with 20 bases left in between. Germline loops: CDR1 SGDLS, CDR2 YYNGEE. The sorted-subset replicate PCRs were given about 210 ng DNA, which is 30,000 or so T cell genomes. Repertoires were generated with immunoSEQ multiplex PCR, while TCRdb's copy carries only in-frame clones and drops some. The sample includes about 1.5 million clones, 95% to 99% seen only once; the top ten take 0.45%. Comment on this clone: Antigen specificity is unknown.

The chain employs TRBV9 and TRBJ1-2; possible D gene TRBD1, 5 bases. The receptor was isolated from a man between 25 and 39 years old in good health. Input material: naive CD4+ T cells sorted from blood. Subset meaning: CD45RA+ positively selected. CDR3 loop: CASSPRHDQGAGYTF. The CDR3 DNA reads as TGTGCCAGCAGCCCTCGACACGATCAGGGCGCTGGCTACACCTTC.